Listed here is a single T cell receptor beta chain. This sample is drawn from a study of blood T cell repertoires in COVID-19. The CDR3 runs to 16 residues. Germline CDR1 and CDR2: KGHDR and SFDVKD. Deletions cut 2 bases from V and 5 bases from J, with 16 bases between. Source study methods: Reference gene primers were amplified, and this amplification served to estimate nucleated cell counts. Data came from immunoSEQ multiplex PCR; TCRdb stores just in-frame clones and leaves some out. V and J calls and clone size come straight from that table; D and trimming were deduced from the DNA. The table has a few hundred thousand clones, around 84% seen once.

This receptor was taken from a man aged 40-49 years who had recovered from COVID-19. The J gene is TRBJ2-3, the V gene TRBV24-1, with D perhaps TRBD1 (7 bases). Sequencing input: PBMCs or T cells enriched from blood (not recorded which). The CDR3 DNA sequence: TGTGCCACCAGTGATTCGCGCGGGACAGTTGGAGATACGCAGTATTTT. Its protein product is CATSDSRGTVGDTQYF.